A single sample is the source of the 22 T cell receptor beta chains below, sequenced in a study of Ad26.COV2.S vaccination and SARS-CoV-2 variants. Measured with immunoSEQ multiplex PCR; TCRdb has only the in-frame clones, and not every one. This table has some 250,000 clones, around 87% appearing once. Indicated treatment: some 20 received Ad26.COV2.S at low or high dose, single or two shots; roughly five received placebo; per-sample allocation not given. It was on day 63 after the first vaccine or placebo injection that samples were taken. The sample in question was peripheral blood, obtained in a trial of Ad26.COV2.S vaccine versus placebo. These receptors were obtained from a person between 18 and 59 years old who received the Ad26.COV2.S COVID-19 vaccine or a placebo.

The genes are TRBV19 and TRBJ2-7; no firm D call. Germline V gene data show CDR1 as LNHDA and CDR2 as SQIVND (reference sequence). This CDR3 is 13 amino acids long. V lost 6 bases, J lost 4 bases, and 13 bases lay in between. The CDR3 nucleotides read TGTGCCAGTAGCGAATCGACTTTGTACGAGCAGTACTTC. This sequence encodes CASSESTLYEQYF.

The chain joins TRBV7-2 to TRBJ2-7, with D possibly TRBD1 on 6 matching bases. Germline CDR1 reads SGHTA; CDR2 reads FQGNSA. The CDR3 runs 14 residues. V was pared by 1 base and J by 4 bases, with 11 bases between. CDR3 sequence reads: CASSLGPGQYEQYF. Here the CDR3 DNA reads TGTGCCAGCAGCTTAGGGCCCGGACAGTACGAGCAGTACTTC.

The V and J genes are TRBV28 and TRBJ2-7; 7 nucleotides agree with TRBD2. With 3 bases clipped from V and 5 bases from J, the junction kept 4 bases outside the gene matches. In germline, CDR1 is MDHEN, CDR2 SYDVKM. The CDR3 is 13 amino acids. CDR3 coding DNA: TGTGCCAGCAGTTTTGTGGGAGGGGACGAGCAGTACTTC. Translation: CASSFVGGDEQYF.

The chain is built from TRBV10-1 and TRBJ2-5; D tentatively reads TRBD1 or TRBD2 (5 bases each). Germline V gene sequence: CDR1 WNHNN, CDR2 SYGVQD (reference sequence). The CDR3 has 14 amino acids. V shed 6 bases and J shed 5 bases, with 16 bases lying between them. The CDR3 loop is CASRGRWGIETQYF. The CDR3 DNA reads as TGCGCCAGCAGGGGGCGGTGGGGGATCGAGACCCAGTACTTC.

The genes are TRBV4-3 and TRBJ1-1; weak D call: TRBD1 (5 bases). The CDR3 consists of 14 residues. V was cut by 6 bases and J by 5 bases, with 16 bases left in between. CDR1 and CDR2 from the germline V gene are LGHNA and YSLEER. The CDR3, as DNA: TGCGCCAGCAGTCTCGGGACTGGGGAGACTGAAGCTTTCTTT. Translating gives CASSLGTGETEAFF.

The CDR3 spells CASSGQGVDEQFF. Here the CDR3 DNA reads TGTGCCAGCAGTGGACAGGGAGTGGATGAGCAGTTCTTC. The rearrangement uses TRBV6-4 and TRBJ2-1; 7 positions agree with TRBD1. CDR1 and CDR2 (germline): MRHNA, SNTAGT. CDR3 length: 13 amino acids. Germline trimming cut 4 bases from V and 8 bases from J; bases unmatched to any gene: 5.

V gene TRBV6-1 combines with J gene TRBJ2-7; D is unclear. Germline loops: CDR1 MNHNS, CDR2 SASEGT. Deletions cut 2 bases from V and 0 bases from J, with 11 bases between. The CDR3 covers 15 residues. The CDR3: CASSESGLLSYEQYF. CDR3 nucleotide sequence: TGTGCCAGCAGTGAATCCGGGTTACTCTCCTACGAGCAGTACTTC.

This CDR3 reads CASSPRGKYNSPLHF. The CDR3 coding sequence is TGTGCCAGCAGTCCACGTGGGAAGTATAATTCACCCCTCCACTTT. The rearrangement uses TRBV27 and TRBJ1-6; D is ambiguous. Looked up from germline, CDR1 is MNHEY and CDR2 is SMNVEV (reference sequence). V shed 5 bases and J shed 4 bases, with 12 bases lying between them. This CDR3 has 15 amino acids.

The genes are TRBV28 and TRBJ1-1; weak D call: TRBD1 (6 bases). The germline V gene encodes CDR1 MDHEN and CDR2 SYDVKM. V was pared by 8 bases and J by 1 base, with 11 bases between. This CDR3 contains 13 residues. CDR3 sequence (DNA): TGTGCCAGCGGACCGGGACAGAACACTGAAGCTTTCTTT. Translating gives CASGPGQNTEAFF.

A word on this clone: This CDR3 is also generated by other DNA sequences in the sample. The CDR3: CASSRDGNQPQHF. The CDR3 nucleotides read TGTGCCAGCAGCCGCGACGGAAATCAGCCCCAGCATTTT. The chain is built from TRBV27 and TRBJ1-5; no reliable D call. V was pared by 6 bases and J by 4 bases, with 10 bases between. This CDR3 comprises 13 residues. Germline values: CDR1 MNHEY, CDR2 SMNVEV (reference sequence).

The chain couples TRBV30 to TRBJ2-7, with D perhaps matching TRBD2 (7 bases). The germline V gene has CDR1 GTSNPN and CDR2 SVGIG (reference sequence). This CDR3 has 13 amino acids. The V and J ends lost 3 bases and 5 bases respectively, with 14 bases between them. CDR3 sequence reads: CAWRGGAAHEQYF. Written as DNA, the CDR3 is TGTGCCTGGAGAGGGGGGGCGGCCCACGAGCAGTACTTC.

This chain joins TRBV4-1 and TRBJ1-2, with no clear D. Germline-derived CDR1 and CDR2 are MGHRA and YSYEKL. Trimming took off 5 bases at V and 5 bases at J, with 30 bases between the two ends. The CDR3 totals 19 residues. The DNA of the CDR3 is TGCGCCAGCAGCGGACTCAACAACTTCGTGGGATCAGGAGGTTATGGCTACACCTTC. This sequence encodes CASSGLNNFVGSGGYGYTF.

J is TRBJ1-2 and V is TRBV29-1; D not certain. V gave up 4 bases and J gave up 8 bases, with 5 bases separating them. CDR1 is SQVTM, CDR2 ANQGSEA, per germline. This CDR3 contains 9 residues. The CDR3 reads CSVVEGYTF. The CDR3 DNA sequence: TGCAGCGTTGTGGAGGGCTACACCTTC.

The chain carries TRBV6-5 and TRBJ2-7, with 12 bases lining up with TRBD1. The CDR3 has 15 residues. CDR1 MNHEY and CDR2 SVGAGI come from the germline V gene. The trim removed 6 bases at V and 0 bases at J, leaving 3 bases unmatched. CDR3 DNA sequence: TGTGCCAGCAGAGGGACAGGGGGCGCCTCCTACGAGCAGTACTTC. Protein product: CASRGTGGASYEQYF.

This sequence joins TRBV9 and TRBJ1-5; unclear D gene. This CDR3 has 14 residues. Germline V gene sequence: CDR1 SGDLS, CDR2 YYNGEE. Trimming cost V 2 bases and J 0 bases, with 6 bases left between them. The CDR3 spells CASSVEDSNQPQHF. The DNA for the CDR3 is TGTGCCAGCAGCGTTGAAGATAGCAATCAGCCCCAGCATTTT.

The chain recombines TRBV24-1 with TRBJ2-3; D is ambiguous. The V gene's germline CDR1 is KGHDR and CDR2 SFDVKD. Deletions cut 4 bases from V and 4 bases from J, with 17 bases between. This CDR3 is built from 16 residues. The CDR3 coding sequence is TGTGCCACCAGTGAAGCATGGACGGGCTTCCCAGATACGCAGTATTTT. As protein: CATSEAWTGFPDTQYF.

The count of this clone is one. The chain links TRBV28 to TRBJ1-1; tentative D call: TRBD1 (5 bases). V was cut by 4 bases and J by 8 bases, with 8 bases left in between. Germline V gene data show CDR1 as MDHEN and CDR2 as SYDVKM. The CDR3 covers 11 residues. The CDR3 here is CASSYGAEAFF. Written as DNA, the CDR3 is TGTGCCAGCAGTTATGGGGCCGAAGCTTTCTTT.

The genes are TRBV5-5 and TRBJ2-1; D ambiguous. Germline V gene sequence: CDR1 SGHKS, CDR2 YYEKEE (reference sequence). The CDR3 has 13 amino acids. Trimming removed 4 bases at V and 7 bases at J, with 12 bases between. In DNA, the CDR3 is TGTGCCAGCAGCCCGACCAGCGTAAATGAGCAGTTCTTC. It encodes CASSPTSVNEQFF. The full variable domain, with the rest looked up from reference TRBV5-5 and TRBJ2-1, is DAGVTQSPTHLIKTRGQQVTLRCSPISGHKSVSWYQQVLGQGPQFIFQYYEKEERGRGNFPDRFSARQFPNYSSELNVNALLLGDSALYLCASSPTSVNEQFFGPGTRLTVL.

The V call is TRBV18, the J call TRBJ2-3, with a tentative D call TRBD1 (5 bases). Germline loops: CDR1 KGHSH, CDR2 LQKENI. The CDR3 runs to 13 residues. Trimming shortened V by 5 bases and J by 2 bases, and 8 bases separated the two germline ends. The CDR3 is CASSEGDTDTQYF. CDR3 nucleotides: TGTGCCAGCTCAGAAGGGGACACAGATACGCAGTATTTT.

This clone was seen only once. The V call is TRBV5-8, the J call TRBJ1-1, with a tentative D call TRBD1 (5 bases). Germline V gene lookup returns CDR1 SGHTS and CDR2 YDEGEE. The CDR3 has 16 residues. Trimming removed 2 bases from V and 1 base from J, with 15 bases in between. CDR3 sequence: CASSFIGWDGNTEAFF. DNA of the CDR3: TGTGCCAGCAGCTTCATAGGGTGGGACGGGAACACTGAAGCTTTCTTT.

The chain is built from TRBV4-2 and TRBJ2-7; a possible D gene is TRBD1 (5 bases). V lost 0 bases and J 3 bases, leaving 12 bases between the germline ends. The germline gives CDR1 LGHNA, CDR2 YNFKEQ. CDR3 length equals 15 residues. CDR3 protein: CASSQEGQGFYEQYF. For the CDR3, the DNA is TGTGCCAGCAGCCAAGAGGGTCAGGGATTCTACGAGCAGTACTTC.

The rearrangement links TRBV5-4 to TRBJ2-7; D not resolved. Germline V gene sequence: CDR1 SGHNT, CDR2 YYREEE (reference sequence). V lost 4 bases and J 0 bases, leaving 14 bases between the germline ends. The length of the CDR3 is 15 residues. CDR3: CASSTSTLFSYEQYF. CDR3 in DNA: TGTGCCAGCAGCACGTCGACTCTATTCTCCTACGAGCAGTACTTC.